The present entry profiles one T cell receptor (beta chain) with its context. Its target is unknown. The sample comes from a study of T cell responses to AZD1222 COVID-19 vaccine. This CDR3 is 15 amino acids long. The germline V gene has CDR1 SGHDT and CDR2 YYEEEE. The V gene lost 6 bases and the J gene lost 8 bases, with 21 bases spanning the gap. Study results and caveats: Reportedly, nearly half the spike-specific TCRs target unmutated variant regions.

Assay used: immunoSEQ multiplex PCR; TCRdb lists only in-frame clones, some missing. The sample has 90,000 to 140,000 clones, roughly 91% seen once. J is TRBJ2-1 and V is TRBV5-6; D may be TRBD1 or TRBD2 (5 bases each). Source: peripheral blood, taken on day 0 of AZD1222 vaccination. This TCR was recovered from an adult in good health. CDR3 sequence reads: CASTSGRTRGDEQFF. CDR3 in DNA: TGTGCCAGCACCTCGGGGCGGACCCGAGGGGATGAGCAGTTCTTC.